These T cell receptor beta chains were read from a single sample in a study of T cells after yellow fever vaccination. In TCRdb, the 5' RACE reads were re-called with MiXCR into one record per CDR3 protein. The sample has more than 450,000 distinct CDR3 sequences; 21% are singletons. The sequences come from PBMCs, collected 20 to 25 days after the first yellow fever vaccination. These receptors were taken from a man aged 18 to 29 who received the YFV17D yellow fever vaccine. CDR3s include the opening cysteine and the closing phenylalanine or tryptophan. Each record gives: V gene, CDR3 protein.

>TRBV2
CASSGPTRDNEQFF
>TRBV20-1
CSAYPGLPNTEAFF
>TRBV5-1
CASSLGIVGEAFF
>TRBV20-1
CSAFSYNSPLHF
>TRBV20-1
CSALRSGTGRSPLHF
>TRBV4-3
CASSQEVSRADSPLHF
>TRBV7-2
CASSFTPMQDTEAFF
>TRBV28
CASRMGPLDYGYTF
>TRBV12-3/TRBV12-4
CASSPLGQYYEQYF
>TRBV6-1
CASGGQGLAGELFF
>TRBV20-1
CSARGRLDEKLFF
>TRBV20-1
CSAAPGASDTQYF
>TRBV7-9
CASSREGPLFGPQHF
>TRBV14
CASSQSWGSLASSDYEQYF
>TRBV29-1
CSVEDPDRDEKLFF
>TRBV24-1
CATSGTPPNEQFF
>TRBV15
CATSRPQATQYF
>TRBV3-1
CASSPQGDGNSPLHF
>TRBV7-9
CASSFSGADTQYF
>TRBV29-1
CSVAGLGDTQYF
>TRBV6-5
CASSYSRGVGGEKLFF
>TRBV6-5
CASSYSPRGADTGELFF
>TRBV19
CASSEWSGGTGELFF
>TRBV7-9
CASSLGQGQTPLHF
>TRBV20-1
CSASERPDTQYF
>TRBV7-3
CASSLQPNTEAFF
>TRBV7-2
CASSLMAAGNTGELFF
>TRBV19
CASAPLASNEQFF
>TRBV27
CASSLGGNSYEQYF
>TRBV20-1
CSARGIGQMNTEAFF
>TRBV10-3
CAISSARADTQYF
>TRBV12-3/TRBV12-4
CVSSLPLGRGLGNEQFF
>TRBV4-1
CASSQPYAGGYNEQFF
>TRBV7-2
CASSLPRRTDTQYF
>TRBV20-1
CSAKRQLSYEQYF
>TRBV7-2
CASSLESGAGANVLTF
>TRBV5-1
CASSLRGADNQPQHF
>TRBV12-3/TRBV12-4
CASIPKQDVHGELFF
>TRBV11-1
CASSYNRDRVYGANVLTF
>TRBV12-3/TRBV12-4
CASSLRMRGGRTDTQYF
>TRBV15
CATSSQRGENTGELFF
>TRBV3-1
CASSPRGEGYTDTQYF
>TRBV25-1
CASSERIYTGELFF
>TRBV7-7
CASSMDRASYNEQFF
>TRBV10-3
CAIKRAGGEGETQYF
>TRBV7-9
CASSLGFGSTVTQYF
>TRBV6-4
CASSDSTSGGDTQYF
>TRBV5-1
CASSLGDRATEAFF
>TRBV6-1
CASSQDRRDEQFF